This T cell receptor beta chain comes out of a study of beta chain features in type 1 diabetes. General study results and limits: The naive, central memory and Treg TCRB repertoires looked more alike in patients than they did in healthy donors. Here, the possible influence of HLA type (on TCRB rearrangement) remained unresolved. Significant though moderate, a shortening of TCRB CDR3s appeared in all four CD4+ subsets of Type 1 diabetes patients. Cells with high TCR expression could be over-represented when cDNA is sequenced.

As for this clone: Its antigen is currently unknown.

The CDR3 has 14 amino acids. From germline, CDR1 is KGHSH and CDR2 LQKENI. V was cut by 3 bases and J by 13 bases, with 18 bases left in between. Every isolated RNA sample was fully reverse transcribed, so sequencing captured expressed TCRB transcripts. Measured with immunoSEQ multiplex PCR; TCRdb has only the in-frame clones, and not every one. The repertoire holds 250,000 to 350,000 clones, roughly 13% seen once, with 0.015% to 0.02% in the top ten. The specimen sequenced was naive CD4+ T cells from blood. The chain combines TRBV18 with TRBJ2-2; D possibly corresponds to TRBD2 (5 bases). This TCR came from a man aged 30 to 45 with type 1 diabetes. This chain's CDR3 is CASSPQEGLLWLFF. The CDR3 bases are TGTGCCAGCTCACCGCAAGAAGGACTGCTTTGGCTGTTTTTT. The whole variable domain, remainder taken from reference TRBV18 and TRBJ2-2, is NAGVMQNPRHLVRRRGQEARLRCSPMKGHSHVYWYRQLPEEGLKFMVYLQKENIIDESGMPKERFSAEFPKEGPSILRIQQVVRGDSAAYFCASSPQEGLLWLFFGEGSRLTVL.